This T cell receptor (beta chain) emerged from a study of a mutant IDH1 vaccine in newly diagnosed glioma. Whole-study context: Before enrollment, the patients had been treated with radiotherapy alone, temozolomide alone, or both together. Most of them had received both. At week 35 came visit V12, and visit V13 followed at week 47. Points from the study as a whole: Pseudoprogression seemed unlinked to shifts in top peripheral T cell clonotypes.

Sample time point: week 35, safety follow-up. The investigators gave 300 ug of mutant IDH1 20-mer peptide in each vaccine dose, together with topical imiquimod. As for this clone: Its antigen is currently unknown.

Data came from immunoSEQ multiplex PCR; TCRdb stores just in-frame clones and leaves some out. The sample holds 50,000 to 70,000 clones, roughly 74% seen once. This TCR was sampled from a man aged 45-65 years with glioma. The sample in question was PBMCs, obtained from a glioma patient whose treatment included an IDH1 peptide vaccine.

The CDR3 nucleotides are TGCGCCAGCAGCCCCCAGGGGCGCGCCGGGGAGCTGTTTTTT. It translates to CASSPQGRAGELFF. The J gene is TRBJ2-2, the V gene TRBV4-3; maybe TRBD1 (6 bases). CDR1 LGHNA and CDR2 YSLEER come from the germline V gene. V dropped 4 bases and J dropped 6 bases, with 12 bases sitting between them. CDR3 length equals 14 residues.